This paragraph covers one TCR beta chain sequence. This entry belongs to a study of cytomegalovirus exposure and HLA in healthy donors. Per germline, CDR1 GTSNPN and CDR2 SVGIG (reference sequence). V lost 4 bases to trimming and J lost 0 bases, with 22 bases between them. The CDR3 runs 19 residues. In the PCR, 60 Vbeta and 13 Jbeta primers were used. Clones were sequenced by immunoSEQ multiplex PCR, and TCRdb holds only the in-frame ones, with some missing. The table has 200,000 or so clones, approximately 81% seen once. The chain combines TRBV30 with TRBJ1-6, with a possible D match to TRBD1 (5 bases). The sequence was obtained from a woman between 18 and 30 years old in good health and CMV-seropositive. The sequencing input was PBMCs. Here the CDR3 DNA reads TGTGCCTGGATCGGAGCCCAGGGATCCTTAAGCTCCTATAATTCACCCCTCCACTTT. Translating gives CAWIGAQGSLSSYNSPLHF.